This record covers a single T cell receptor beta chain. The study recruited people aged about 18 to 89 years across around 23 US areas. Participant-given clinical history determined each cohort assignment. These data belong to a study of blood T cell repertoires in COVID-19. Study in general: COVID-19 samples from acute and convalescent phases originated in the United States, Italy and Spain.

Authors' analysis steps: Quantification of nucleated cells was approximated via reference gene primer amplification. Clones were read by immunoSEQ multiplex PCR, and TCRdb kept only the in-frame ones, dropping some. That table supplies the V and J calls and clone size; D and trimming were determined from the DNA. The sample carries about 280,000 clones, around 87% recorded once. The germline V and J ends were trimmed by 3 bases and 8 bases, with 5 bases remaining between them. CDR1 is MNHEY and CDR2 is SMNVEV in the germline V gene (reference sequence). The CDR3 runs 11 residues. The TCR sequence derives from a woman aged 18-29 years with acute COVID-19. Sequenced material: PBMCs or T cells enriched from blood (not recorded which). The V and J genes are TRBV27 and TRBJ2-1; D remains ambiguous. The CDR3 nucleotides read TGTGCCAGCAGTTTCGTCCATGAGCAGTTCTTC. The encoded protein is CASSFVHEQFF.